The present T cell receptor (beta chain) was sequenced within a study of T-cell memory formation after mild COVID-19. Using its own MiXCR run on the 5' RACE reads, TCRdb lists one record per CDR3 protein. The sample has fewer than 200,000 distinct CDR3 sequences, over 20% seen once. Study-wide findings and caveats: CD4/CD8 balance held among clones contracting day 15 to 85, and later expanders leaned CD4+. Contracting clones localized mainly to CM and EM when CD4+ and mainly to EMRA when CD8+. Pre-infection memory contained some responding clones, which suggested that cross-reactive memory had joined.

About this clonotype: The antigen is not known.

Germline V CDR1 and CDR2: MNHEY, SVGAGI. Trimming at V came to 5 bases and at J to 1 base, leaving 6 bases not matched to a gene. The CDR3 covers 15 residues. Sequenced sample: PBMCs or a T cell subset sorted from them (not recorded which). The chain employs TRBV6-5 and TRBJ2-3, with 7 positions matching TRBD1. The receptor's source is an adult woman who had mild COVID-19 (a few samples of this study predate the infection). Cell type and time point are not known. The CDR3 loop is CASSPGGHGTDTQYF. Here the CDR3 DNA reads TGTGCCAGCAGTCCAGGGGGACACGGCACAGATACGCAGTATTTT.